This T cell receptor (beta chain) derives from a study of blood T cell repertoires in COVID-19. On the study more broadly: Italy, Spain and the United States were the sources of the convalescent and acute COVID-19 samples.

With V trimmed by 5 bases and J by 0 bases, 6 bases remained unmatched. The CDR3 contains 15 residues. From germline, CDR1 is SGHTA and CDR2 FQGNSA. Per the study methods: Amplifying reference gene primers gave estimates of nucleated cell counts. Measured with immunoSEQ multiplex PCR; TCRdb has only the in-frame clones, and not every one. V and J calls and clone size are given by that table; D and trimming were obtained from the DNA. The table has 250,000 to 400,000 clones, around 87% seen once. The chain combines TRBV7-2 with TRBJ1-2; 7 nucleotides match TRBD1. The TCR originated in a man aged 50 to 60 with active or convalescent COVID-19. Material: peripheral blood. The CDR3, as DNA: TGTGCCAGCAGCCTACAGGGGATAACTAACTATGGCTACACCTTC. It translates to CASSLQGITNYGYTF.